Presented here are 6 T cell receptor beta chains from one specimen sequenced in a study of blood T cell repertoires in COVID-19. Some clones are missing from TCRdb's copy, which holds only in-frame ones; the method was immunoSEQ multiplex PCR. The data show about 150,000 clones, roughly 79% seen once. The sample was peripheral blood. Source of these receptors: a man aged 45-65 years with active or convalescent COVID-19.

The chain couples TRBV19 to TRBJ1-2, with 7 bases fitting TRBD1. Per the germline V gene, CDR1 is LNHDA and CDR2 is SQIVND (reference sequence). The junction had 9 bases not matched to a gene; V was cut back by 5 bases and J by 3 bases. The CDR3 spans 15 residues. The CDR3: CASSVPRTGDYGYTF. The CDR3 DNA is TGTGCCAGTAGTGTACCCAGGACAGGCGACTATGGCTACACCTTC. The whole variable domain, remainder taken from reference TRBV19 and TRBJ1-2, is DGGITQSPKYLFRKEGQNVTLSCEQNLNHDAMYWYRQDPGQGLRLIYYSQIVNDFQKGDIAEGYSVSREKKESFPLTVTSAQKNPTAFYLCASSVPRTGDYGYTFGSGTRLTVV.

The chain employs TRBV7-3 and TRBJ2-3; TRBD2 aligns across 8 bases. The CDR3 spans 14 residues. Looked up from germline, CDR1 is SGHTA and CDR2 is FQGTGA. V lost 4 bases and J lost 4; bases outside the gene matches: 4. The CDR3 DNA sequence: TGTGCCAGCAGCTCGAGCGGGAGTTCAGATACGCAGTATTTT. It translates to CASSSSGSSDTQYF.

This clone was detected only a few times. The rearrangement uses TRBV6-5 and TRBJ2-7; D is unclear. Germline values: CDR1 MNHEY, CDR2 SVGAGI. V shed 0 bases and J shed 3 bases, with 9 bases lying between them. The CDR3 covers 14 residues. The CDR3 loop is CASSYSMADYEQYF. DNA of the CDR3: TGTGCCAGCAGTTACTCGATGGCAGACTACGAGCAGTACTTC.

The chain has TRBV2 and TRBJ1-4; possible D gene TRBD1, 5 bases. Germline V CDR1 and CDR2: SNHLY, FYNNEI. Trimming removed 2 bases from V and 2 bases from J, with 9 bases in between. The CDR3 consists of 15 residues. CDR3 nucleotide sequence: TGTGCCAGCAGTGAACTGGGGGGGACTAATGAAAAACTGTTTTTT. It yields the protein CASSELGGTNEKLFF.

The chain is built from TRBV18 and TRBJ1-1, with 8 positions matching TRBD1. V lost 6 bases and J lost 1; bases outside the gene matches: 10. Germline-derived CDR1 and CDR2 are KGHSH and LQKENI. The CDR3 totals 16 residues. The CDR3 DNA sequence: TGTGCCAGCTCGCGATCAGGGGGCGCAAGGAACACTGAAGCTTTCTTT. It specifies CASSRSGGARNTEAFF.

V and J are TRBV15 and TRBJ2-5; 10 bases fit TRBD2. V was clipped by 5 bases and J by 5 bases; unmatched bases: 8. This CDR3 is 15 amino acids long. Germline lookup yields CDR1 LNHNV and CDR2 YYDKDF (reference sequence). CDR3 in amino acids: CATSSRLAGLETQYF. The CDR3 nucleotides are TGTGCCACCAGCTCCCGACTAGCGGGTTTGGAGACCCAGTACTTC.